The subject of this entry is one T cell receptor (beta chain). These data are taken from a study of blood T cell repertoires in COVID-19. Overall study: From the United States, Italy and Spain came samples of acute and convalescent COVID-19.

Cohorts were determined from participant-reported clinical history. Recovered status applied to Cohort 3 donors who had two consecutive negative PCRs. It also applied to those with clearance or with symptom resolution. Measured with immunoSEQ multiplex PCR; TCRdb has only the in-frame clones, and not every one. The repertoire consists of about 140,000 clones, with 75% to 80% occurring once and the leading ten covering around 2.9%. The V and J ends lost 8 bases and 1 base respectively, with 13 bases between them. Germline V lookup: CDR1 SQVTM, CDR2 ANQGSEA. There are 13 residues in the CDR3. This receptor was taken from a woman between 45 and 60 years old who had recovered from COVID-19. What was sequenced was PBMCs or T cells enriched from blood (not recorded which). This rearrangement joins TRBV29-1 to TRBJ2-3; D remains ambiguous. This chain's CDR3 is CSTHFEGTDTQYF. Here the CDR3 DNA reads TGCAGCACCCATTTTGAGGGCACAGATACGCAGTATTTT.